The present entry profiles one T cell receptor beta chain with its context. TCRdb fed the RT-PCR reads into MiXCR, producing one record per CDR3 protein. This sample yields 800,000 to 1,000,000 distinct CDR3 sequences, of which roughly 18% are seen a single time; under 6.5% belongs to the top ten. CDR3 length: 14 amino acids. V dropped 5 bases and J dropped 6 bases, with 16 bases sitting between them. The source of the sample is a study of patients and donors after allogeneic stem cell transplantation. Material for sequencing was blood, either unsorted or a sorted T cell fraction (not recorded which). This clonotype originated in a human donor who was either an allogeneic HSCT recipient or a stem cell or donor lymphocyte infusion donor (not recorded which). It is not recorded whose cells these are; they may come from a transplant donor. The genes are TRBV12-3 or TRBV12-4 and TRBJ1-1; unclear D gene. CDR3 nucleotide sequence: TGTGCCAGCAGTCCCCGTGTGGGTATCGCTGAAGCTTTCTTT. It yields the protein CASSPRVGIAEAFF.